The 2 T cell receptor beta chains below come from one sample, sequenced in a study of response to subunit inactivated influenza vaccine. TCRdb recomputed calls from the RT-PCR reads with MiXCR, one row per CDR3 protein. The repertoire includes about 520,000 distinct CDR3 sequences, roughly 27% of them detected once, and 1.5% to 2% sits in the top ten. This material consisted of CD4+ T cells sorted from PBMCs, taken 4 to 6 days after vaccination. These receptors all come from a man aged 50 to 60 who received an inactivated influenza vaccine.

In its sample, this clonotype was seen a few times. The rearrangement joins TRBV11-2 to TRBJ1-6, with D possibly TRBD1 on 5 matching bases. The CDR3 spans 15 residues. The V end lost 0 bases, the J end lost 7 bases, and 10 bases lay between the germline ends. Germline assignment: CDR1 SGHAT and CDR2 FQNNGV. CDR3 DNA sequence: TGTGCCAGCAGCTTAGACAGGGTTAGGAATTCACCCCTCCACTTT. Residues: CASSLDRVRNSPLHF. The full variable domain, completed using reference TRBV11-2 and TRBJ1-6, is EAGVAQSPRYKIIEKRQSVAFWCNPISGHATLYWYQQILGQGPKLLIQFQNNGVVDDSQLPKDRFSAERLKGVDSTLKIQPAKLEDSAVYLCASSLDRVRNSPLHFGNGTRLTVT.

This clonotype was recorded at least ten times. V usage is TRBV20-1 and J usage is TRBJ2-3; 9 positions agree with TRBD2. Per the germline V gene, CDR1 is DFQATT and CDR2 is SNEGSKA (reference sequence). With 3 bases clipped from V and 3 bases from J, the junction kept 1 base outside the gene matches. The CDR3 sequence is 13 residues long. The CDR3 loop reads CSARTSGTDTQYF. The CDR3 DNA reads as TGCAGTGCTAGGACTAGCGGAACAGATACGCAGTATTTT.